This TCR beta chain is from a study of response to subunit inactivated influenza vaccine. The study's findings and limits: Few new T cells, the authors suggested, are recruited by each seasonal influenza vaccination.

TCRdb passed the RT-PCR reads through MiXCR, listing each CDR3 protein once. The data contain roughly 790,000 distinct CDR3 sequences, 21% of them singletons. As regards this clonotype: The target antigen is unknown.

The clonotype was recovered from a man aged 45 to 65 who received an inactivated influenza vaccine. The sequencing used PBMCs from blood, collected 5 to 6 days after vaccination.

In DNA form, the CDR3 reads TGTGCCACCAGAGGGACGGCGTCCCCCACCGGGGAGCTGTTTTTT. This translates into CATRGTASPTGELFF. This sequence joins TRBV24-1 and TRBJ2-2; D tentatively fits TRBD1 or TRBD2 (5 bases each). This CDR3 has 15 residues. The germline V gene has CDR1 KGHDR and CDR2 SFDVKD. Trimming shortened V by 7 bases and J by 4 bases, and 15 bases separated the two germline ends.